One T cell receptor beta chain is described in this entry. The target antigen is unknown. Trimming pared 8 bases from V and 0 bases from J, leaving 13 bases between. In germline, CDR1 is LNHDA, CDR2 SQIVND (reference sequence). The CDR3 has 14 residues. TCRdb's copy holds only in-frame clones and misses some; the assay was immunoSEQ multiplex PCR. The table shows approximately 44,000 clones, with 76% occurring only once. The record originates from a study of memory CD4+ T cells and cytomegalovirus serostatus. Study as a whole: Healthy Belgian adult donors included several CMV-positive and some 24 CMV-negative people.

Overall study findings and caveats: Each of 65 to 70 CMV-associated TCRbeta sequences occurred in one to five individuals. CMV serostatus prediction reached median AUC approximately 0.95, or 0.91 with US-trained model.

Single viable CD3+CD4+CD8-CD45RO+ cells were sorted as the memory CD4+ T cells. Positive selection with CD4 microbeads enriched total CD4+ T cells. The TCR was taken from an adult in good health and CMV-seronegative. The V call is TRBV19, the J call TRBJ1-1, with no clear D. The sequenced sample consisted of memory CD4+ T cells from blood. CDR3 sequence reads: CASENRHMNTEAFF. In DNA, the CDR3 is TGTGCCAGTGAGAACCGACACATGAACACTGAAGCTTTCTTT. Using reference TRBV19 and TRBJ1-1 for the parts outside the CDR3, the full variable domain is DGGITQSPKYLFRKEGQNVTLSCEQNLNHDAMYWYRQDPGQGLRLIYYSQIVNDFQKGDIAEGYSVSREKKESFPLTVTSAQKNPTAFYLCASENRHMNTEAFFGQGTRLTVV.